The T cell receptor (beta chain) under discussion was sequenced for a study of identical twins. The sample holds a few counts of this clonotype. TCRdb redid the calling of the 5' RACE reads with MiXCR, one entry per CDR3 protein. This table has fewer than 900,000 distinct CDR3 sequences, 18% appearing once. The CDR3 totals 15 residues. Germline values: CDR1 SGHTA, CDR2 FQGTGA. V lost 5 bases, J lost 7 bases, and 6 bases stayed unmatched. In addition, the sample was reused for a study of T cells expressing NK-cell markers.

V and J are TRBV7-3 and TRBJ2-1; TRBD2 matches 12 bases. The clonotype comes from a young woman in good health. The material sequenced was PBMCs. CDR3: CASSLSSGGANEQFF. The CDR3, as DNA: TGTGCCAGCAGCCTCTCTAGCGGGGGGGCAAATGAGCAGTTCTTC.